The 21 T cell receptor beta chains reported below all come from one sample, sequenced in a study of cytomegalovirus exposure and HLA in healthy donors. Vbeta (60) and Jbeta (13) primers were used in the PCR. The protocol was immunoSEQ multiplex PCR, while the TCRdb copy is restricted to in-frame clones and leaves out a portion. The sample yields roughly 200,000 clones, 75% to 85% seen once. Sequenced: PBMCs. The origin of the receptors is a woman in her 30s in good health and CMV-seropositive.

The CDR3 loop reads CASSLYPAGGQPQHF. CDR3 DNA sequence: TGTGCCAGCAGTTTATACCCGGCGGGGGGTCAGCCCCAGCATTTT. This chain joins TRBV27 and TRBJ1-5; D is possibly TRBD1 (5 bases). The CDR3 covers 15 residues. Germline V lookup: CDR1 MNHEY, CDR2 SMNVEV (reference sequence). V shed 1 base and J shed 6 bases, with 13 bases lying between them.

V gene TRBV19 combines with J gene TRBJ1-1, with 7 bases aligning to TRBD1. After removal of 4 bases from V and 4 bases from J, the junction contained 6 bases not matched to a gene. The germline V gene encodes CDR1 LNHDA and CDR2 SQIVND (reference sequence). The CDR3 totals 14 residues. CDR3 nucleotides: TGTGCCAGTAGTAGGGGGACAGTCAGCACTGAAGCTTTCTTT. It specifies CASSRGTVSTEAFF.

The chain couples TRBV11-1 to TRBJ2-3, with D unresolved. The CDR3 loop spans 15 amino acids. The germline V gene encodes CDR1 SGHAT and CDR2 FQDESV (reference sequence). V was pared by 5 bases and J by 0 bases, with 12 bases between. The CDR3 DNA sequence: TGTGCCAGCAGCCCCTGGGCGCGTAGCACAGATACGCAGTATTTT. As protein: CASSPWARSTDTQYF.

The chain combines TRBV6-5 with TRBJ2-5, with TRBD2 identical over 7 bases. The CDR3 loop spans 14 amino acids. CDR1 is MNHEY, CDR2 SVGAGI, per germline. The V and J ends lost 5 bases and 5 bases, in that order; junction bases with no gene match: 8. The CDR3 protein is CASSPPGLRETQYF. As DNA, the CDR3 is TGTGCCAGCAGTCCACCGGGACTAAGGGAGACCCAGTACTTC.

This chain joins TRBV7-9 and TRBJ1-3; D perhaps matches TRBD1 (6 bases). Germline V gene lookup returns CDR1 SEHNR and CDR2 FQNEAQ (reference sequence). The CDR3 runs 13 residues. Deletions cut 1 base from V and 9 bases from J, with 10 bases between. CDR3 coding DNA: TGTGCCAGCAGCTTAGGGACAGTCGTCACCATATATTTT. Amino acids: CASSLGTVVTIYF. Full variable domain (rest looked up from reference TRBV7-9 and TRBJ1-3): DTGVSQNPRHKITKRGQNVTFRCDPISEHNRLYWYRQTLGQGPEFLTYFQNEAQLEKSRLLSDRFSAERPKGSFSTLEIQRTEQGDSAMYLCASSLGTVVTIYFGEGSWLTVV.

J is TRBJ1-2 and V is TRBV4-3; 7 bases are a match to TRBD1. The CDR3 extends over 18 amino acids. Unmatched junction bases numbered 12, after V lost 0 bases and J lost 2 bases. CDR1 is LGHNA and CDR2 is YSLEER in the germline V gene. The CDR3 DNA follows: TGCGCCAGCAGCCAAGAGTTGGGGATCGGGACAGCGAACTATGGCTACACCTTC. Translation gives CASSQELGIGTANYGYTF.

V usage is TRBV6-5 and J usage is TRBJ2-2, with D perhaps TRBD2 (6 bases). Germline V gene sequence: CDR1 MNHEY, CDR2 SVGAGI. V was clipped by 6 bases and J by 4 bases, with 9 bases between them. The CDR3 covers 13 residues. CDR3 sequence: CASSGTLTGELFF. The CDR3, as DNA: TGTGCCAGCAGCGGGACTCTCACCGGGGAGCTGTTTTTT.

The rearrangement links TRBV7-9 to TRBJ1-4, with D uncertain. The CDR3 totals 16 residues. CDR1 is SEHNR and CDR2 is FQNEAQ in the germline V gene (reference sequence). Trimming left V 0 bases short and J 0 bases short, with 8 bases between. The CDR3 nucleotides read TGTGCCAGCAGCTTAGCGACGACTTCAACTAATGAAAAACTGTTTTTT. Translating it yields CASSLATTSTNEKLFF.

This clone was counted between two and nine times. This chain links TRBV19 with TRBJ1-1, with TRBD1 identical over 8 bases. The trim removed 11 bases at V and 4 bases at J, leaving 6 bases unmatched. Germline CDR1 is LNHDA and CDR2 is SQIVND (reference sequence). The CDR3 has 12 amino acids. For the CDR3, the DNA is TGTGCCGCGCGCGGACAGGGCACTGAAGCTTTCTTT. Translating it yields CAARGQGTEAFF.

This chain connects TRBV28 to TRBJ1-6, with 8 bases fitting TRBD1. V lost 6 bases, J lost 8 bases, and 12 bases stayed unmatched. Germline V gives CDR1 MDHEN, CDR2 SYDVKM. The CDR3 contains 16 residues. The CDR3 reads CASSLTGGGEDSPLHF. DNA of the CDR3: TGTGCCAGCAGCCTAACAGGGGGAGGGGAAGATTCACCCCTCCACTTT.

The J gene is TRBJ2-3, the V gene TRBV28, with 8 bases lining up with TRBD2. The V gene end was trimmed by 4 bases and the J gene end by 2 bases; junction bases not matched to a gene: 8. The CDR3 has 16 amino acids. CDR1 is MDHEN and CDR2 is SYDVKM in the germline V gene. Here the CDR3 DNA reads TGTGCCAGCAGTTCTCTGCGGGAGGATTACACAGATACGCAGTATTTT. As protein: CASSSLREDYTDTQYF.

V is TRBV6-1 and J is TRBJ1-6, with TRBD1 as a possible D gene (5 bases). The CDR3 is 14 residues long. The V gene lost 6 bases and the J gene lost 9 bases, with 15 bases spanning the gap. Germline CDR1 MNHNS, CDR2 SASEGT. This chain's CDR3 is CASRAGDFGSPLHF. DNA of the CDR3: TGTGCCAGCAGGGCGGGGGATTTTGGTTCACCCCTCCACTTT.

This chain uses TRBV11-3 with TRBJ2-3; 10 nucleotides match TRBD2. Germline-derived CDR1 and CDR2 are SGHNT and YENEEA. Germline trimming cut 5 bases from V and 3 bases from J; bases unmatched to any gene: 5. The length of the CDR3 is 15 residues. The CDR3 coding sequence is TGTGCCAGCAGCCCCGGGACTAGCGTAACAGATACGCAGTATTTT. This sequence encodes CASSPGTSVTDTQYF.

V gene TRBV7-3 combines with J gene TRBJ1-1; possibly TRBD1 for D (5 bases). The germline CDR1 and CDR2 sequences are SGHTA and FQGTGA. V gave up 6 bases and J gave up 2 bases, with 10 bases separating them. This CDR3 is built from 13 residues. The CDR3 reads CASSPDTNTEAFF. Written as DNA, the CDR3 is TGTGCCAGCAGTCCGGACACTAACACTGAAGCTTTCTTT.

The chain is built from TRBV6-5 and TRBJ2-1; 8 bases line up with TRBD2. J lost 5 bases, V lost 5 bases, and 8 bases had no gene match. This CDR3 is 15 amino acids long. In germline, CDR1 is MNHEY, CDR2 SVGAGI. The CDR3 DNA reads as TGTGCCAGCAGTACCGGGGGTAGCGGGAACAATGAGCAGTTCTTC. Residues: CASSTGGSGNNEQFF.

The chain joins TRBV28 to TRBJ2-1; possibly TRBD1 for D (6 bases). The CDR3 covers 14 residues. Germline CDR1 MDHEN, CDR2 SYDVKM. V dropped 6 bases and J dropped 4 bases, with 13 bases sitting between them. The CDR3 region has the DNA TGTGCCAGCAGCTCCGGGACACAGTACAATGAGCAGTTCTTC. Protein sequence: CASSSGTQYNEQFF.

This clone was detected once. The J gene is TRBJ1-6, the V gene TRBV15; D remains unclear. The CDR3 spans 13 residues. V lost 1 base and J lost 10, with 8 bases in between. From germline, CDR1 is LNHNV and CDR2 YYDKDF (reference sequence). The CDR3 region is CATSRGAGSPLHF. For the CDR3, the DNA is TGTGCCACCAGCAGAGGGGCCGGCTCACCCCTCCACTTT.

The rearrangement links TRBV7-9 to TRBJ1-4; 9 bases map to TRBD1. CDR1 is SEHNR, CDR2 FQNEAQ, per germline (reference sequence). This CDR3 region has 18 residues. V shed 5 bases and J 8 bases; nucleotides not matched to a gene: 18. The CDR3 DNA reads TGTGCCAGCAGCGACCCCACGACCGGGACAGGGTCGTTCGAAAAACTGTTTTTT. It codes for CASSDPTTGTGSFEKLFF.

The CDR3 protein is CASTPGQLNEKLFF. Written as DNA, the CDR3 is TGTGCCAGCACCCCCGGACAGCTAAATGAAAAACTGTTTTTT. J is TRBJ1-4 and V is TRBV6-1, with TRBD1 as a possible D gene (6 bases). V was clipped by 7 bases and J by 5 bases, with 14 bases between them. The length of the CDR3 is 14 residues. The germline V gene has CDR1 MNHNS and CDR2 SASEGT.

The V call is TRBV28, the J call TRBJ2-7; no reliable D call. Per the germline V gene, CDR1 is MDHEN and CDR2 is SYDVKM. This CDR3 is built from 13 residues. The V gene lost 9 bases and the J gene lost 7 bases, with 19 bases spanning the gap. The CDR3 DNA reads TGTGCCAGTCGCCTCCCGGAAACGAGGGAGCAGTACTTC. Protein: CASRLPETREQYF.

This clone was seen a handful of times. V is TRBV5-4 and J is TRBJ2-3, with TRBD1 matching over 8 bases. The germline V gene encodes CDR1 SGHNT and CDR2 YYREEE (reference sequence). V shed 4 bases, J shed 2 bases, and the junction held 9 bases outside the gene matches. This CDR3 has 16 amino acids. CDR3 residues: CASSLDQGAVTDTQYF. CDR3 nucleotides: TGTGCCAGCAGCCTGGATCAGGGGGCGGTCACAGATACGCAGTATTTT.